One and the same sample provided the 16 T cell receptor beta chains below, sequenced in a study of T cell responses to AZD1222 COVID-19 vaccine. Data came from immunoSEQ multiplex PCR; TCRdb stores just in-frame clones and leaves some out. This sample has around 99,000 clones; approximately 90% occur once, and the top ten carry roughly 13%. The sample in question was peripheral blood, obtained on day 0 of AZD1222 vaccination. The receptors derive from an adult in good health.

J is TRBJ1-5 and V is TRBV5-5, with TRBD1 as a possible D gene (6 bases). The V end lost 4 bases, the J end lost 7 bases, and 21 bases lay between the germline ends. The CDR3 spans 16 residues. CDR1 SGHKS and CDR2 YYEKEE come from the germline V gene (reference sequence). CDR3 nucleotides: TGTGCCAGCAGCCAACAGGGTTCGGGGACCGGGCAGCCCCAGCATTTT. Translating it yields CASSQQGSGTGQPQHF.

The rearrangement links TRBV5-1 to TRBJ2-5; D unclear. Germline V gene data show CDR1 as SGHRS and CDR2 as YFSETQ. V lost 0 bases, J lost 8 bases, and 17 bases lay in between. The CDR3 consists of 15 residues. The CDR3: CASSLESSISGTQYF. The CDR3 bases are TGCGCCAGCAGCTTGGAGTCATCTATTTCGGGTACCCAGTACTTC.

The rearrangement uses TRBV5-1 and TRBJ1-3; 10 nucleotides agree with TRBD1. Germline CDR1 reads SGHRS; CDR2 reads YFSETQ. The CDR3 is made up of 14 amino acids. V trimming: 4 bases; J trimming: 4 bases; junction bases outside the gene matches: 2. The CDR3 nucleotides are TGCGCCAGCAGCCGACAGGGGGCGGGAAACACCATATATTTT. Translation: CASSRQGAGNTIYF.

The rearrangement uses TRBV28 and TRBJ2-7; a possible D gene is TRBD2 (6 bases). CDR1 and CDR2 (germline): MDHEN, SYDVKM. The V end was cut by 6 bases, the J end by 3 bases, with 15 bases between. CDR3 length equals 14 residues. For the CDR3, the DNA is TGTGCCAGCAGGTTTGGAGGGGAAATCTACGAGCAGTACTTC. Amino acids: CASRFGGEIYEQYF.

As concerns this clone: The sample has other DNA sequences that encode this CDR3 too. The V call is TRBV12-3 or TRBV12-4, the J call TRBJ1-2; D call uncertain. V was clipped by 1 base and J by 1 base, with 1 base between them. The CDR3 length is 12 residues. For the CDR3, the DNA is TGTGCCAGCAGTTTAGGTAACTATGGCTACACCTTC. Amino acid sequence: CASSLGNYGYTF.

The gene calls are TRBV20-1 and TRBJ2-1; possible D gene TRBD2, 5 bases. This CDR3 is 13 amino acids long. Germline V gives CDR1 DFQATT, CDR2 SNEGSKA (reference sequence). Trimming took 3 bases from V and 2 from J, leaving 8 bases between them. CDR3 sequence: CSASGRAYNEQFF. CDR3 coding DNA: TGCAGTGCTAGTGGGCGGGCCTACAATGAGCAGTTCTTC.

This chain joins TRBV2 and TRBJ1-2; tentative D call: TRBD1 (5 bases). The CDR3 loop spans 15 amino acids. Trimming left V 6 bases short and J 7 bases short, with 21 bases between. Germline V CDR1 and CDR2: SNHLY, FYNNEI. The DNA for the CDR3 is TGTGCCAGCAGCCCCCGGGACCGAATCTTTTTTGGCTACACCTTC. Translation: CASSPRDRIFFGYTF.

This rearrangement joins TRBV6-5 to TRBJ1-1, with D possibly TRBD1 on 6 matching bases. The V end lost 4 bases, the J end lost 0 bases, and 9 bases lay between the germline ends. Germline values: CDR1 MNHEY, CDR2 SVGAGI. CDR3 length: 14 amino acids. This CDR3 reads CASSLDSLNTEAFF. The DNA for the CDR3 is TGTGCCAGCAGTTTGGACAGTTTGAACACTGAAGCTTTCTTT.

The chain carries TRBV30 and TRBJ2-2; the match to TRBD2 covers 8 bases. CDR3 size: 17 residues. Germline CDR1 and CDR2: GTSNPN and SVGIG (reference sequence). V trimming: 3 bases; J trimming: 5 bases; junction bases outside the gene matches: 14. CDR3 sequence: CAWRSRRGASGTGELFF. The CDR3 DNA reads TGTGCCTGGAGGTCACGGCGGGGGGCCTCTGGTACCGGGGAGCTGTTTTTT.

CDR3 DNA sequence: TGTGCCACCAGTGAGGTACTAAGCTCGAACACCGGGGAGCTGTTTTTT. Its protein product is CATSEVLSSNTGELFF. The rearrangement joins TRBV24-1 to TRBJ2-2; D is uncertain. V lost 4 bases to trimming and J lost 0 bases, with 11 bases between them. This CDR3 has 16 residues. Per the germline V gene, CDR1 is KGHDR and CDR2 is SFDVKD.

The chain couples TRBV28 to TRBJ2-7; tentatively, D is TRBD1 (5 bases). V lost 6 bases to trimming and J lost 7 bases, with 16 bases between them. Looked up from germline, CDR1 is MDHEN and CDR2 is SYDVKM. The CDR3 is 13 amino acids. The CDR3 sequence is CASRPTDLIEQYF. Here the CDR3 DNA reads TGTGCCAGCAGACCGACAGACCTAATAGAGCAGTACTTC.

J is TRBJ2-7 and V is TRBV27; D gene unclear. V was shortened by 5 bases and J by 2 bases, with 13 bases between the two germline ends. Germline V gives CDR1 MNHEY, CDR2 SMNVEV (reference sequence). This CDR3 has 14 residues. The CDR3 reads CASSPDSTAYEQYF. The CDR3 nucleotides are TGTGCCAGCAGTCCAGACTCGACTGCCTACGAGCAGTACTTC.

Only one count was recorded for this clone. CDR3 coding DNA: TGTGCCAGCAGCTTAGCGACTCTCGGTGAGCAGTACTTC. Its protein is CASSLATLGEQYF. The rearrangement links TRBV7-6 to TRBJ2-7; D gene ambiguous. V was cut by 0 bases and J by 7 bases, with 10 bases left in between. The CDR3 covers 13 residues. Germline CDR1 SGHVS, CDR2 FNYEAQ.

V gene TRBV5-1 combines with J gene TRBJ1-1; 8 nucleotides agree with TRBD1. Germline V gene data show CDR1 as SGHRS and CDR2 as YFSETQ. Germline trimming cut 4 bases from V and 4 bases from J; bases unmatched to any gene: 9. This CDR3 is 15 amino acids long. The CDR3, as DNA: TGCGCCAGCAGCACCACAGGGGGACGAGGCACTGAAGCTTTCTTT. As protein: CASSTTGGRGTEAFF.

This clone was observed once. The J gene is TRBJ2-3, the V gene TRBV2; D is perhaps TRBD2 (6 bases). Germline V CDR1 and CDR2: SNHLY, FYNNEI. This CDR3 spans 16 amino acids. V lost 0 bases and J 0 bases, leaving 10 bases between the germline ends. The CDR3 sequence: CASSEARGPSTDTQYF. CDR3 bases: TGTGCCAGCAGTGAAGCGCGGGGCCCTAGCACAGATACGCAGTATTTT.

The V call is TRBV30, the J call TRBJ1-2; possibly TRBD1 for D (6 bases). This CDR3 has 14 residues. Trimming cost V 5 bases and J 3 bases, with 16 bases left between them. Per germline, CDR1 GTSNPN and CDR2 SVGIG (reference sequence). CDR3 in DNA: TGTGCCTGGCGGCCCTTACAGGGCTACTATGGCTACACCTTC. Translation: CAWRPLQGYYGYTF.